These 22 T cell receptor beta chains share one sample of origin, sequenced in a study of chemoradiotherapy in HPV16-positive cancers. Only in-frame clones appear in the TCRdb table, and some are missing; sequencing was by immunoSEQ multiplex PCR. Of 20,000 to 25,000 clones listed, over 75% are singletons. The sample in question was blood, obtained from a patient who underwent chemoradiotherapy. These receptors were obtained from a human donor with HPV-associated anogenital cancer.

The table lists this clone with a count of one. The chain combines TRBV11-2 with TRBJ2-6, with D unclear. V lost 0 bases, J lost 1 base, and 7 bases lay in between. The CDR3 spans 16 residues. CDR1 is SGHAT, CDR2 FQNNGV, per germline. This chain's CDR3 is CASSLDSISGANVLTF. CDR3 coding DNA: TGTGCCAGCAGCTTAGATTCCATTTCTGGGGCCAACGTCCTGACTTTC.

The rearrangement links TRBV9 to TRBJ2-2; D not certain. Trimming left V 4 bases short and J 6 bases short, with 7 bases between. Germline CDR1 SGDLS, CDR2 YYNGEE. The CDR3 is made up of 12 amino acids. The DNA of the CDR3 is TGTGCCAGCAGCCGACCGGCCGGGGAGCTGTTTTTT. Protein product: CASSRPAGELFF.

Only a few counts were recorded for this clone. The chain recombines TRBV11-3 with TRBJ2-1; D not resolved. The V gene lost 5 bases and the J gene lost 0 bases, with 14 bases spanning the gap. The CDR3 runs 16 residues. CDR1 is SGHNT and CDR2 is YENEEA in the germline V gene. This CDR3 is CASSPSDPRSYNEQFF. The CDR3 DNA reads as TGTGCCAGCAGCCCATCGGACCCTCGCTCCTACAATGAGCAGTTCTTC.

V gene TRBV10-2 combines with J gene TRBJ2-3, with 7 bases identical to TRBD2. V shed 2 bases and J 6 bases; nucleotides not matched to a gene: 5. This CDR3 comprises 14 residues. The germline V gene has CDR1 WSHSY and CDR2 SAAADI. CDR3 loop: CASSEGGGGDTQYF. The CDR3 nucleotides are TGCGCCAGCAGTGAGGGGGGGGGAGGGGATACGCAGTATTTT.

The rearrangement joins TRBV9 to TRBJ1-2; the D is unclear. The CDR3 has 14 residues. Trimming removed 3 bases from V and 0 bases from J, with 9 bases in between. The germline CDR1 and CDR2 sequences are SGDLS and YYNGEE. In DNA form, the CDR3 reads TGTGCCAGCAGCGCCGCGGGAGCTAACTATGGCTACACCTTC. Protein: CASSAAGANYGYTF.

The V and J genes are TRBV7-8 and TRBJ2-3; D is uncertain. This CDR3 contains 15 residues. V was shortened by 4 bases and J by 6 bases, with 17 bases between the two germline ends. CDR1 and CDR2 (germline): SGHVS, FQNEAQ. For the CDR3, the DNA is TGTGCCAGCAGCTCTCAAAGGGCGATTTTTGATACGCAGTATTTT. Its translation is CASSSQRAIFDTQYF. The whole variable domain, filled in from reference TRBV7-8 and TRBJ2-3, reads GAGVSQSPRYKVAKRGQDVALRCDPISGHVSLFWYQQALGQGPEFLTYFQNEAQLDKSGLPSDRFFAERPEGSVSTLKIQRTQQEDSAVYLCASSSQRAIFDTQYFGPGTRLTVL.

CDR3 DNA: TGTGCCAGCAGCAGCGAGAGGCTCAACACTGAAGCTTTCTTT. This translates into CASSSERLNTEAFF. V gene TRBV5-5 combines with J gene TRBJ1-1, with D unclear. V was trimmed by 4 bases and J by 2 bases, leaving 12 bases between them. The CDR3 is 14 residues long. The germline V gene has CDR1 SGHKS and CDR2 YYEKEE (reference sequence).

The chain combines TRBV28 with TRBJ1-5; 8 bases are shared with TRBD1. Germline lookup yields CDR1 MDHEN and CDR2 SYDVKM. V dropped 8 bases and J dropped 6; count of bases not matched to a gene: 6. The CDR3 has 13 residues. CDR3 nucleotide sequence: TGTGCCAGCCTCACAGGGGGGAGTCAGCCCCAGCATTTT. It codes for CASLTGGSQPQHF.

The J gene is TRBJ1-2, the V gene TRBV19; TRBD1 matches at 7 bases. The CDR3 extends over 14 amino acids. Germline-derived CDR1 and CDR2 are LNHDA and SQIVND (reference sequence). Trimming cost V 5 bases and J 1 base; bases outside gene matches: 4. This chain's CDR3 is CASSPTGVNYGYTF. The CDR3 DNA sequence: TGTGCCAGTAGTCCAACAGGGGTTAACTATGGCTACACCTTC.

The chain carries TRBV11-2 and TRBJ2-3; D call uncertain. Trimming took 5 bases from V and 5 from J, leaving 14 bases between them. This CDR3 is 14 amino acids long. Germline V CDR1 and CDR2: SGHAT, FQNNGV. CDR3 in amino acids: CASSPGLMGDTQYF. CDR3 nucleotides: TGTGCCAGCAGCCCCGGGTTGATGGGAGATACGCAGTATTTT.

This sequence joins TRBV28 and TRBJ1-5; weak D call: TRBD1 (5 bases). CDR1 is MDHEN, CDR2 SYDVKM, per germline. The CDR3 contains 14 residues. V was trimmed by 7 bases and J by 4 bases, leaving 14 bases between them. The DNA for the CDR3 is TGTGCCAGCAAGGAGGGGTTCGTAAATCAGCCCCAGCATTTT. Amino acid sequence: CASKEGFVNQPQHF.

This clone was seen a few times. This sequence joins TRBV7-9 and TRBJ2-2; the D gene is possibly TRBD1 (6 bases). Trimming took off 4 bases at V and 6 bases at J, with 12 bases between the two ends. This CDR3 region has 14 residues. Germline-derived CDR1 and CDR2 are SEHNR and FQNEAQ (reference sequence). In nucleotides, the CDR3 is TGTGCCAGCAGCTGGGGACAATCTTCCGGGGAGCTGTTTTTT. It translates to CASSWGQSSGELFF.

This clone was counted a single time. The V and J genes are TRBV5-4 and TRBJ2-3; D perhaps matches TRBD1 (5 bases). Germline values: CDR1 SGHNT, CDR2 YYREEE (reference sequence). This CDR3 has 17 amino acids. Trimming left V 4 bases short and J 0 bases short, with 18 bases between. CDR3 sequence (DNA): TGTGCCAGCAGCCCGCCAAGGGGCGGAGCTAGCACAGATACGCAGTATTTT. Translated: CASSPPRGGASTDTQYF.

This clone appeared once. The CDR3 here is CASSWARSSSTDTQYF. Written as DNA, the CDR3 is TGTGCCAGCAGCTGGGCTAGGTCTTCAAGCACAGATACGCAGTATTTT. This chain links TRBV5-8 with TRBJ2-3; D is unresolved. V was cut by 3 bases and J by 0 bases, with 14 bases left in between. Germline CDR1 SGHTS, CDR2 YDEGEE. The CDR3 totals 16 residues.

The chain carries TRBV7-9 and TRBJ2-7, with 10 bases aligning to TRBD2. Germline-derived CDR1 and CDR2 are SEHNR and FQNEAQ (reference sequence). V lost 2 bases to trimming and J lost 6 bases; unmatched junction nucleotides: 16. The length of the CDR3 is 18 residues. The CDR3 DNA sequence: TGTGCCAGCAGCTTAAGGCTTAGCGGGGGGCCCTCTGAGGGCGAGCAGTACTTC. The encoded protein is CASSLRLSGGPSEGEQYF.

The rearrangement joins TRBV4-3 to TRBJ2-1; 7 bases match TRBD2. The V segment lost 1 base and the J segment 0 bases; nucleotides outside the gene matches: 3. The CDR3 consists of 16 residues. Germline lookup yields CDR1 LGHNA and CDR2 YSLEER. This chain's CDR3 is CASSQVRGSSYNEQFF. The CDR3 nucleotides read TGCGCCAGCAGCCAAGTGCGCGGGAGCTCCTACAATGAGCAGTTCTTC.

The chain uses TRBV28 and TRBJ2-7; tentative D call: TRBD2 (5 bases). The V and J ends lost 11 bases and 5 bases respectively, with 22 bases between them. The CDR3 extends over 14 amino acids. Germline V gives CDR1 MDHEN, CDR2 SYDVKM. This CDR3 is CAGQNSGFGHEQYF. Written as DNA, the CDR3 is TGTGCCGGCCAAAATTCGGGATTCGGCCACGAGCAGTACTTC.

The chain couples TRBV4-3 to TRBJ2-7; no definite D call. The CDR3 contains 14 residues. CDR1 is LGHNA, CDR2 YSLEER, per germline. V shed 0 bases and J shed 3 bases, with 9 bases lying between them. The CDR3 DNA reads as TGCGCCAGCAGCCAAGAACAGTTTGTCTACGAGCAGTACTTC. Protein: CASSQEQFVYEQYF.

This sequence joins TRBV9 and TRBJ2-7; TRBD2 agrees at 9 bases. CDR3 length: 15 residues. The germline V gene encodes CDR1 SGDLS and CDR2 YYNGEE. The V and J ends lost 0 bases and 3 bases, in that order; junction bases with no gene match: 4. The CDR3 loop reads CASSVASGRLYEQYF. The CDR3 DNA is TGTGCCAGCAGCGTAGCCAGCGGGAGGCTCTACGAGCAGTACTTC.

The genes are TRBV9 and TRBJ1-6, with D unresolved. This CDR3 has 16 residues. Trimming took 3 bases from V and 8 from J, leaving 18 bases between them. CDR1 is SGDLS, CDR2 YYNGEE, per germline. Here the CDR3 DNA reads TGTGCCAGCAGCGCCCCCCGAGGAGGTGGTGATTCACCCCTCCACTTT. Translated, it gives CASSAPRGGGDSPLHF.

The J gene is TRBJ1-1, the V gene TRBV19; D might be TRBD1 (5 bases). This CDR3 spans 13 amino acids. In germline, CDR1 is LNHDA, CDR2 SQIVND (reference sequence). Trimming removed 5 bases from V and 9 bases from J, with 16 bases in between. In DNA, the CDR3 is TGTGCCAGTAGTCACAGACAGCCGACGAAAGCTTTCTTT. This translates into CASSHRQPTKAFF.

The V gene is TRBV11-3, the J gene TRBJ2-1; no firm D call. From germline, CDR1 is SGHNT and CDR2 YENEEA. This CDR3 is built from 15 residues. V shed 2 bases and J shed 2 bases, with 10 bases lying between them. This CDR3 reads CASSLRDTPYNEQFF. The DNA for the CDR3 is TGTGCCAGCAGCTTACGAGATACTCCCTACAATGAGCAGTTCTTC.